These 15 T cell receptor beta chains originate from one sample sequenced in a study of T cells in Graves' hyperthyroidism and ophthalmopathy. There were TCR beta CDR3 regions amplified from RNA transcripts. An initial round of RT-PCR targeting the TCR CDR3 relied on the HTBI primer set. TCRdb used MiXCR to reprocess the multiplex PCR reads, holding one entry per CDR3 protein. The top ten hold about a tenth of the sample, which has hundreds of thousands of distinct CDR3 sequences, 11% to 15% seen once. The sample consisted of blood. The receptors were gathered from a woman aged 18 to 35 with Graves' hyperthyroidism.

This clonotype has a count of ten or more. The CDR3 sequence: CATSDRDYGYTF. The CDR3 nucleotides read TGTGCCACCAGTGATCGGGATTATGGCTACACCTTC. This chain joins TRBV24-1 and TRBJ1-2; D ambiguous. Trimming took 3 bases from V and 5 from J, leaving 6 bases between them. Germline values: CDR1 KGHDR, CDR2 SFDVKD. This CDR3 region has 12 residues.

This clonotype occurred a few times. V usage is TRBV19 and J usage is TRBJ1-1; 7 bases map to TRBD1. The J segment lost 3 bases and the V segment lost 5 bases, leaving 9 bases of the junction unmatched. The V gene's germline CDR1 is LNHDA and CDR2 SQIVND (reference sequence). This CDR3 region has 15 residues. The CDR3 nucleotides read TGTGCCAGTAGTGCCGGGGACAGAAAACACACTGAAGCTTTCTTT. Protein: CASSAGDRKHTEAFF.

The chain recombines TRBV29-1 with TRBJ2-3, with 7 bases identical to TRBD1. The junction had 7 bases not matched to a gene; V was cut back by 6 bases and J by 4 bases. This CDR3 contains 13 residues. Germline CDR1 reads SQVTM; CDR2 reads ANQGSEA. This CDR3 reads CSVGQSGPDTQYF. Here the CDR3 DNA reads TGCAGCGTGGGACAGTCGGGCCCAGATACGCAGTATTTT.

This clonotype turned up a few times. V is TRBV7-9 and J is TRBJ1-4; D is possibly TRBD1 (5 bases). Trimming took 8 bases from V and 8 from J, leaving 9 bases between them. The CDR3 consists of 11 residues. The germline CDR1 and CDR2 sequences are SEHNR and FQNEAQ (reference sequence). The DNA of the CDR3 is TGTGCCAGCGGCCCAGGGGAAAAACTGTTTTTT. Amino acid sequence: CASGPGEKLFF.

This clonotype was counted at least ten times. CDR3 loop: CATSRPRGETQYF. The DNA of the CDR3 is TGTGCCACCAGCAGACCTCGTGGAGAGACCCAGTACTTC. The chain employs TRBV15 and TRBJ2-5, with no clear D. Germline-derived CDR1 and CDR2 are LNHNV and YYDKDF (reference sequence). V lost 2 bases and J 4 bases, leaving 8 bases between the germline ends. The CDR3 is made up of 13 amino acids.

The chain couples TRBV19 to TRBJ2-7; the D gene is possibly TRBD2 (5 bases). This CDR3 contains 14 residues. Germline-derived CDR1 and CDR2 are LNHDA and SQIVND (reference sequence). V lost 3 bases, J lost 4 bases, and 13 bases lay in between. CDR3: CASSINSAEYEQYF. CDR3 in DNA: TGTGCCAGTAGTATTAATAGCGCCGAGTACGAGCAGTACTTC.

The V call is TRBV5-1, the J call TRBJ1-2; D is uncertain. Germline V CDR1 and CDR2: SGHRS, YFSETQ. The CDR3 extends over 14 amino acids. V was shortened by 4 bases and J by 0 bases, with 10 bases between the two germline ends. The CDR3 sequence: CASSISESNYGYTF. The CDR3 DNA is TGCGCCAGCAGCATAAGTGAATCTAACTATGGCTACACCTTC.

This chain uses TRBV4-2 with TRBJ2-3; 9 bases are a match to TRBD2. The V gene's germline CDR1 is LGHNA and CDR2 YNFKEQ. The CDR3 is 17 residues long. V was clipped by 2 bases and J by 2 bases; unmatched bases: 8. CDR3 residues: CASSQLGGLAFTDTQYF. For the CDR3, the DNA is TGTGCCAGCAGCCAACTTGGGGGACTAGCATTCACAGATACGCAGTATTTT.

This clonotype was detected a few times. The CDR3 loop reads CASRQGDFSGANVLTF. In DNA form, the CDR3 reads TGTGCCAGTCGGCAGGGCGACTTCTCTGGGGCCAACGTCCTGACTTTC. The chain uses TRBV19 and TRBJ2-6, with D tentatively TRBD1 (5 bases). V lost 8 bases, J lost 0 bases, and 14 bases lay in between. This CDR3 region has 16 residues. Germline V CDR1 and CDR2: LNHDA, SQIVND (reference sequence).

This clonotype was seen at least ten times. V and J are TRBV7-2 and TRBJ2-5, with D tentatively TRBD2 (6 bases). In germline, CDR1 is SGHTA, CDR2 FQGNSA. This CDR3 is 14 amino acids long. V lost 2 bases and J 4 bases, leaving 11 bases between the germline ends. The CDR3 nucleotides are TGTGCCAGCAGCTTATACGGGAGAGGAGAGACCCAGTACTTC. This sequence encodes CASSLYGRGETQYF.

This clonotype was recorded a few times. This rearrangement joins TRBV10-3 to TRBJ2-7, with 9 nucleotides matching TRBD1. V dropped 6 bases and J dropped 7; count of bases not matched to a gene: 10. This CDR3 has 14 amino acids. Germline CDR1 reads ENHRY; CDR2 reads SYGVKD. The CDR3 sequence: CAISDPDRGSEQYF. The CDR3 bases are TGTGCCATCAGCGACCCGGACAGGGGAAGTGAGCAGTACTTC.

This clonotype came up many times. This chain connects TRBV6-2 or TRBV6-3 to TRBJ1-2; 9 positions match TRBD1. Trimming took 2 bases from V and 7 from J; bases not matched to a gene: 5. This CDR3 region has 14 residues. Germline V gene sequence: CDR1 MNHEY, CDR2 SVGEGT. CDR3 DNA sequence: TGTGCCAGCAGTTACCCGGGACAGGGAAGTGGCTACACCTTC. It yields the protein CASSYPGQGSGYTF.

There are a few counts of this clonotype. J is TRBJ2-5 and V is TRBV18, with D tentatively TRBD2 (6 bases). Germline V CDR1 and CDR2: KGHSH, LQKENI. V was shortened by 3 bases and J by 5 bases, with 13 bases between the two germline ends. This CDR3 comprises 14 residues. The chain's CDR3 is CASSPRRDWETQYF. In DNA, the CDR3 is TGTGCCAGCTCACCCCGGCGGGATTGGGAGACCCAGTACTTC.

The V and J genes are TRBV29-1 and TRBJ2-1; maybe TRBD2 (5 bases). Trimming took 5 bases from V and 6 from J, leaving 14 bases between them. The CDR3 contains 13 residues. Germline loops: CDR1 SQVTM, CDR2 ANQGSEA. Here the CDR3 reads CSVSGKEINEQFF. Here the CDR3 DNA reads TGCAGCGTTTCGGGGAAAGAAATCAATGAGCAGTTCTTC.

This clonotype was counted ten times or more. The CDR3 sequence is CASSPAGKGRFGNTIYF. Written as DNA, the CDR3 is TGTGCCAGCAGTCCTGCGGGTAAAGGGCGGTTTGGAAACACCATATATTTT. The V and J genes are TRBV27 and TRBJ1-3; D is unclear. The CDR3 extends over 17 amino acids. V lost 5 bases and J lost 3, with 20 bases in between. Germline V gene sequence: CDR1 MNHEY, CDR2 SMNVEV (reference sequence).